This T cell receptor beta chain was captured in a study of shared clonotypes between healthy human individuals. Study-wide points: Only blood samples were collected, and tissue repertoires likely differ. Generally, naive subsets (rather than memory subsets) showed larger estimated richness.

In the CD4+ fraction, cells were divided into CD45RA+ naive and CD45RA-negative memory subsets. For every subset, genomic DNA was evenly distributed across several immunoSEQ plates. Libraries were prepared by immunoSEQ multiplex PCR; TCRdb keeps only in-frame clonotypes and omits some of them. The sample contains around 1.4 million clones, approximately 98.5% of which appear only once. This CDR3 has 16 residues. J was trimmed by 3 bases and V by 2 bases; bases with no gene match: 6. The germline CDR1 and CDR2 sequences are SGHRS and YFSETQ. Worth noting for this clone: Its antigen is not identified.

Material for sequencing was naive CD4+ T cells sorted from blood. The subset denotes: CD45RA+ positively selected. This sequence joins TRBV5-1 and TRBJ1-2, with 11 positions matching TRBD1. The sequence derives from a man aged 25 to 40 in good health. Written as DNA, the CDR3 is TGCGCCAGCAGCTTTGGAAAGGGACAGGGGGACTATGGCTACACCTTC. It yields the protein CASSFGKGQGDYGYTF.